The rows below give T cell receptor beta chains drawn from one sample of a study of T cell changes during pregnancy in multiple sclerosis. Here immunoSEQ multiplex PCR was the method, and the copy in TCRdb shows in-frame clones only, minus some. Among approximately 52,000 clones listed, around 92% were seen once. Sequencing used CD4+ T cells from peripheral blood mononuclear cells, obtained in the third trimester of pregnancy. These TCRs come from a female donor with multiple sclerosis, enrolled in a pregnancy study. CDR3s include the opening cysteine and the closing phenylalanine or tryptophan. A D gene is named only where the DNA matches it firmly. Not all rows give a size; the values are once, few, many and, for expanded clones, a class.

V	D	J	size	DNA	CDR3
TRBV5-4	.	TRBJ2-1	.	TGTGCCAGCAGCACGGTGCGCACTGAGCAGTTCTTC	CASSTVRTEQFF
TRBV7-6	TRBD2	TRBJ2-1	.	TGTGCCAGCAGCTTAGGGCCGGGACTAGCGACATCTGAGCAGTTCTTC	CASSLGPGLATSEQFF
TRBV6-1	.	TRBJ1-2	.	TGTGCCAGCAGTAGCCGGGGGGGGTTTGGGTATGGCTACACCTTC	CASSSRGGFGYGYTF
TRBV30	.	TRBJ1-1	.	TGTGCCTGGAGTGTAGGACTTGGTGAAGCTTTCTTT	CAWSVGLGEAFF
TRBV5-1	TRBD1	TRBJ2-1	.	TGCGCCAGCAGCTTGGCAGGGGGCAATGAGCAGTTCTTC	CASSLAGGNEQFF
TRBV5-4	.	TRBJ2-7	.	TGTGCCAGCAGCTTGGATCCGCGGAGCCAGTACGAGCAGTACTTC	CASSLDPRSQYEQYF
TRBV28	TRBD1	TRBJ2-7	.	TGTGCCAGCAGTCAGGGGGCCTCAAGCTACGAGCAGTACTTC	CASSQGASSYEQYF
TRBV5-1	TRBD1	TRBJ2-4	.	TGCGCCAGCAGCCTACGGACAGGGGCGGCGGCACTAGCCAAAAACATTCAGTACTTC	CASSLRTGAAALAKNIQYF
TRBV27	.	TRBJ1-2	.	TGTGCCAGCAGTAGCATCCTGGGAGGCTATGGCTACACCTTC	CASSSILGGYGYTF
TRBV5-8	.	TRBJ2-6	.	TGTGCCAGCAGCAGGGGCTCTGGGGCCAACGTCCTGACTTTC	CASSRGSGANVLTF
TRBV5-1	TRBD2	TRBJ2-5	.	TGCGCCAGCACCTCGGCGGGAGTTCCGGAGACCCAGTACTTC	CASTSAGVPETQYF
TRBV5-1	TRBD1	TRBJ1-4	.	TGCGCCAGCAGCTTGGACGGACAGGATAATGAAAAACTGTTTTTT	CASSLDGQDNEKLFF
TRBV30	.	TRBJ1-1	few	TGTGCCTGGAGTGTAAGGCAGCCGGGCACTGAAGCTTTCTTT	CAWSVRQPGTEAFF
TRBV6-5	.	TRBJ2-5	.	TGTGCCAGCAGTCCACGAGGACAAATACAAGAGACCCAGTACTTC	CASSPRGQIQETQYF
TRBV10-2	TRBD1	TRBJ1-2	.	TGCGCCAGCATTGGCAGGGGGGCGTATGGCTACACCTTC	CASIGRGAYGYTF
TRBV2	.	TRBJ2-1	.	TGTGCCAGCAGACACCCAGGGGCTAGCGGAGGGACCGAGCAGTTCTTC	CASRHPGASGGTEQFF
TRBV27	.	TRBJ1-5	.	TGTGCCAGCAGTTTATCGAGCAGGAGCAATCAGCCCCAGCATTTT	CASSLSSRSNQPQHF
TRBV19	.	TRBJ1-4	.	TGTGCCAGTAGTATTGGGACTTTTAATGAAAAACTGTTTTTT	CASSIGTFNEKLFF
TRBV2	.	TRBJ2-4	.	TGTGCCAGCAGTGATCAGAGACAAGCCAAAAACATTCAGTACTTC	CASSDQRQAKNIQYF
TRBV27	.	TRBJ1-5	.	TGTGCCAGCAGTTTATTTAGGGGTCAGCCCCAGCATTTT	CASSLFRGQPQHF
TRBV4-1	.	TRBJ1-1	.	TGCGCCAGCAGCCTCGTTATCGTTCGGGGGTACACTGAAGCTTTCTTT	CASSLVIVRGYTEAFF
TRBV2	.	TRBJ2-1	once	TGTGCCAGCAGTGAGGGAACAGGGAACAATGAGCAGTTCTTC	CASSEGTGNNEQFF
TRBV11-2	.	TRBJ2-3	.	TGTGCCAGCAGCCGTCTTTCTTCGGGTAGCACAGATACGCAGTATTTT	CASSRLSSGSTDTQYF
TRBV5-1	TRBD1	TRBJ1-2	.	TGCGCCAGCAGTTCCGGGACAGGGGCCTATCGAAATGGCTACACCTTC	CASSSGTGAYRNGYTF
TRBV19	.	TRBJ1-2	.	TGTGCCAGTAGTCCGAATGCCAGGGATGGCTACACCTTC	CASSPNARDGYTF
TRBV5-1	TRBD1	TRBJ2-6	.	TGCGCCAGCAGCCTCTACCGGGACAGGCTATACTCTGGGGCCAACGTCCTGACTTTC	CASSLYRDRLYSGANVLTF
TRBV4-1	.	TRBJ2-1	.	TGCGCCAGCAGCCAAGAAGTGCGGGGTAGCTCCTACAATGAGCAGTTCTTC	CASSQEVRGSSYNEQFF
TRBV6-5	.	TRBJ1-2	.	TGTGCCAGCAGTTACCTAACAGGGCAGTATGGCTACACCTTC	CASSYLTGQYGYTF
TRBV9	.	TRBJ2-3	.	TGTGCCAGCAGCGTAAGACAGGGCACAGATACGCAGTATTTT	CASSVRQGTDTQYF
TRBV4-1	TRBD1	TRBJ2-3	once	TGCGCCAGCAGCCAGGCGAGACAGGGAAAAACTAGCACAGATACGCAGTATTTT	CASSQARQGKTSTDTQYF
TRBV29-1	TRBD1	TRBJ2-1	.	TGCAGCCTAAGGACAGGGGGCTTGGGCAATGAGCAGTTCTTC	CSLRTGGLGNEQFF
TRBV5-1	TRBD1	TRBJ1-2	.	TGCGCCAGCAGCCCACGACAGGGGGCCCGGAGCTACACCTTC	CASSPRQGARSYTF
TRBV13	.	TRBJ1-1	few	TGTGCCAGCAGCGTCAAGGAGTTCACTGAAGCTTTCTTT	CASSVKEFTEAFF
TRBV5-1	.	TRBJ2-3	once	TGCGCCAGCATGAGGGCAGATACGCAGTATTTT	CASMRADTQYF
TRBV28	.	TRBJ1-5	.	TGTGCCAGCAGGATGACGGGACGGGGGGTGGTACCCCAGCATTTT	CASRMTGRGVVPQHF
TRBV6-1	.	TRBJ2-1	.	TGTGCCACCACGTCCCCAAATGAACCTAAGCAGTTCTTC	CATTSPNEPKQFF
TRBV30	TRBD1	TRBJ1-2	.	TGTGCCTGGACCCCGATAGGGGACAGGCGTTGGATGGGTGGCTACACCTTC	CAWTPIGDRRWMGGYTF
TRBV7-9	.	TRBJ2-7	.	TGCTCCTTCGGGGGGCAGGACGCCTACGAGCAGTACTTC	CSFGGQDAYEQYF
TRBV27	.	TRBJ1-5	.	TGTGCCAGCAGTGGGGGCGCGGGTAGCAATCAGCCCCAGCATTTT	CASSGGAGSNQPQHF
TRBV5-1	TRBD1	TRBJ2-1	.	TGCGCCAGCAGCTTATGGACAGGGGGCGTCGGAAAGGAGCAGTTCTTC	CASSLWTGGVGKEQFF
TRBV18	TRBD1	TRBJ1-2	.	TGTGCCAGCTCAGTCAAAGGGGGCCAACGCTATGGCTACACCTTC	CASSVKGGQRYGYTF
TRBV7-8	TRBD1	TRBJ1-2	.	TGTGCCAGCAGCTTAGGTGGGGACAGTCTTAACTATGGCTACACCTTC	CASSLGGDSLNYGYTF
TRBV5-1	TRBD2	TRBJ2-3	.	TGCGCCAGCAGCGATAGCGGGAGTGGGGGATATACGCAGTATTTT	CASSDSGSGGYTQYF
TRBV9	.	TRBJ2-2	.	TGTGCCAGCAGCGGGACGGGAAACACCGGGGAGCTGTTTTTT	CASSGTGNTGELFF
TRBV9	.	TRBJ1-1	.	TGTGCCAGCAGCCCGCAAGTGAGAGCTTTCTTT	CASSPQVRAFF
TRBV27	TRBD1	TRBJ1-6	.	TGTGCCAGCAGTTTTCAGAACAGGGGGCTAAATTCACCCCTCCACTTT	CASSFQNRGLNSPLHF
TRBV5-1	.	TRBJ1-3	.	TGCGCCAGCATGGGAGGGGTCGGAAACACCATATATTTT	CASMGGVGNTIYF
TRBV19	.	TRBJ1-1	.	TGTGCCAGTAGTATGGGGGGGGCTAAAGCTTTCTTT	CASSMGGAKAFF
TRBV11-2	.	TRBJ2-5	once	TGTGCCAGCAGCCCAGGACAGCAAGAGACCCAGTACTTC	CASSPGQQETQYF
TRBV7-3	TRBD1	TRBJ1-1	.	TGTGCCAGCAGCTTGGGGGGACAGGAGGGGACTGAAGCTTTCTTT	CASSLGGQEGTEAFF
TRBV5-8	.	TRBJ2-2	.	TGTGCCAGCAGCTTGGTACCCAGGTGGCTGTTTTTT	CASSLVPRWLFF
TRBV5-1	.	TRBJ2-5	.	TGCGCCAGCAGCAAGGGGGTCCAAGAGACCCAGTACTTC	CASSKGVQETQYF
TRBV30	.	TRBJ1-1	.	TGTGCCTGGAGCGAAGAGACTGAAGCTTTCTTT	CAWSEETEAFF
TRBV19	TRBD1	TRBJ1-5	.	TGTGCCAGTAGTACACCACCGGGACAGCGCTGGGGTCAGCCCCAGCATTTT	CASSTPPGQRWGQPQHF
TRBV5-1	.	TRBJ2-3	.	TGCGCCAGCAGCTTGGTCCCCGATCCGGGCACAGATACGCAGTATTTT	CASSLVPDPGTDTQYF
TRBV2	TRBD2	TRBJ2-2	.	TGTGCCAGCAGGGGAGGGACTAGCGGCTTAAACACCGGGGAGCTGTTTTTT	CASRGGTSGLNTGELFF
TRBV9	.	TRBJ2-1	.	TGTGCCAGCAGCGTAGTGGCAGGAAAGGACAATGAGCAGTTCTTC	CASSVVAGKDNEQFF
TRBV28	.	TRBJ1-4	.	TGTGCCAGCAGGAAGACGGGGGGAACTAATGAAAAACTGTTTTTT	CASRKTGGTNEKLFF
TRBV6-5	TRBD1	TRBJ1-1	.	TGTGCCAGCAGTTTACCAGGGGGCAGAGGTACTGAAGCTTTCTTT	CASSLPGGRGTEAFF
TRBV27	TRBD2	TRBJ2-2	.	TGTGCCAGCAGTACCTTAGCGGGAGGGTACACCGGGGAGCTGTTTTTT	CASSTLAGGYTGELFF